These T cell receptor beta chains were read from a single sample in a study of control samples from healthy donors and cancer patients. This table comes from immunoSEQ multiplex PCR, and its TCRdb copy is limited to in-frame clones, with some not included. The repertoire holds some 79,000 clones, with about 89% as singletons. The specimen sequenced was blood. The receptors originated from a man in his fifties in good health. The CDR3 runs from the conserved cysteine through the conserved F or W. A D gene is named only where the DNA matches it firmly. Clone size appears in some rows only: once, few, many, or a class for an expanded clone.

length | J | V | D | size | CDR3 | DNA
13 | TRBJ1-5 | TRBV12-3/TRBV12-4 | - | - | CASSLTEVQPQHF | TGTGCCAGCAGTCTCACAGAGGTTCAGCCCCAGCATTTT
11 | TRBJ2-7 | TRBV10-3 | - | - | CAISVGDEQYF | TGTGCCATCAGTGTGGGCGACGAGCAGTACTTC
16 | TRBJ2-5 | TRBV24-1 | TRBD1 | - | CATSDSRTGGSETQYF | TGTGCCACCAGTGATTCACGGACAGGGGGGAGTGAGACCCAGTACTTC
15 | TRBJ1-5 | TRBV5-1 | - | - | CASSLGRGDNQPQHF | TGCGCCAGCAGCTTGGGCAGGGGTGACAATCAGCCCCAGCATTTT
14 | TRBJ2-5 | TRBV3-1/TRBV3-2 | TRBD2 | - | CASSQDSGGETQYF | TGTGCCAGCAGCCAAGATAGCGGGGGAGAGACCCAGTACTTC
14 | TRBJ1-4 | TRBV9 | - | - | CASSVGAFNEKLFF | TGTGCCAGCAGCGTAGGAGCTTTCAATGAAAAACTGTTTTTT
12 | TRBJ1-2 | TRBV12-5 | - | - | CASGLVYPGYTF | TGTGCTAGTGGTTTGGTATATCCAGGCTACACCTTC
15 | TRBJ1-6 | TRBV5-1 | TRBD1 | - | CASSSGTGWFLPLHF | TGCGCCAGCAGTTCCGGGACAGGGTGGTTTTTACCCCTCCACTTT
15 | TRBJ2-7 | TRBV2 | TRBD1 | - | CASHPGTGVAYEQYF | TGTGCCAGCCACCCAGGGACAGGGGTGGCCTACGAGCAGTACTTC
16 | TRBJ1-5 | TRBV6-1 | - | - | CASSDLASPSNQPQHF | TGTGCCAGCAGTGATTTGGCCAGTCCTAGCAATCAGCCCCAGCATTTT
15 | TRBJ1-1 | TRBV4-1 | - | - | CASSEAPGVNTEAFF | TGCGCCAGCAGCGAGGCACCCGGGGTGAACACTGAAGCTTTCTTT
15 | TRBJ1-2 | TRBV4-3 | - | - | CASSQDGVINYGYTF | TGCGCCAGCAGCCAAGACGGGGTGATTAACTATGGCTACACCTTC
14 | TRBJ2-7 | TRBV6-5 | - | - | CASSYLPEAYEQYF | TGTGCCAGCAGTTACCTTCCGGAGGCCTACGAGCAGTACTTC
16 | TRBJ2-1 | TRBV7-2 | TRBD1 | - | CASSFSRDRGTYEQFF | TGTGCCAGCAGCTTTAGCCGGGACAGGGGGACCTATGAGCAGTTCTTC
17 | TRBJ2-2 | TRBV11-2 | - | - | CASSLGDSFKVTGELFF | TGTGCCAGCAGCTTAGGGGACTCCTTTAAGGTCACCGGGGAGCTGTTTTTT
12 | TRBJ2-5 | TRBV5-5 | - | - | CASSSDRETQYF | TGTGCCAGCAGCTCTGACAGGGAGACCCAGTACTTC
14 | TRBJ2-2 | TRBV11-2 | - | - | CASRQGRNTGELFF | TGTGCCAGCAGACAGGGACGGAACACCGGGGAGCTGTTTTTT
14 | TRBJ1-1 | TRBV3-1/TRBV3-2 | - | once | CASSPGVLNTEAFF | TGTGCCAGCAGCCCAGGAGTTTTGAACACTGAAGCTTTCTTT
11 | TRBJ1-1 | TRBV6-5 | TRBD1 | - | CASNRGTEAFF | TGTGCCAGTAACAGGGGCACTGAAGCTTTCTTT
15 | TRBJ2-3 | TRBV7-2 | - | once | CASSLVWLAGDTQYF | TGTGCCAGCAGCTTAGTATGGCTCGCAGGGGATACGCAGTATTTT
17 | TRBJ1-6 | TRBV27 | TRBD1 | - | CASSLFASGQANSPLHF | TGTGCCAGCAGTTTATTCGCCTCGGGACAGGCCAATTCACCCCTCCACTTT
11 | TRBJ2-7 | TRBV6-2/TRBV6-3 | - | - | CASSRTDEQYF | TGTGCCAGCAGTCGGACAGACGAGCAGTACTTC
17 | TRBJ2-5 | TRBV19 | TRBD1 | - | CASSNSPGQSDQETQYF | TGTGCCAGTAGCAACAGTCCGGGACAGAGTGACCAAGAGACCCAGTACTTC
15 | TRBJ1-2 | TRBV10-2 | TRBD1 | - | CASSESGTGYYGYTF | TGCGCCAGCAGTGAGTCTGGGACAGGCTATTATGGCTACACCTTC
15 | TRBJ1-2 | TRBV24-1 | - | - | CATSRGGVNIYGYTF | TGTGCCACCAGTCGGGGCGGGGTGAACATTTATGGCTACACCTTC
14 | TRBJ2-7 | TRBV24-1 | - | - | CATSDAREAYEQYF | TGTGCCACCAGTGACGCCAGAGAGGCCTACGAGCAGTACTTC
14 | TRBJ1-2 | TRBV19 | TRBD1 | - | CASSPRQGAEGYTF | TGTGCCAGTAGTCCTAGACAGGGGGCAGAAGGCTACACCTTC
16 | TRBJ1-4 | TRBV5-4 | - | once | CASSSYRDSTNEKLFF | TGTGCCAGCAGCTCTTACAGGGATTCGACTAATGAAAAACTGTTTTTT
12 | TRBJ1-2 | TRBV4-3 | - | - | CASSQGQFDYTF | TGCGCCAGCAGCCAAGGGCAGTTCGACTACACCTTC
13 | TRBJ2-7 | TRBV19 | - | - | CATGGTGAHEQYF | TGTGCCACCGGGGGAACAGGGGCACACGAGCAGTACTTC
16 | TRBJ2-5 | TRBV19 | - | - | CASSLLGQVAGETQYF | TGTGCCAGTAGTCTACTGGGTCAGGTCGCGGGGGAGACCCAGTACTTC
14 | TRBJ2-7 | TRBV2 | TRBD1 | - | CASSRDRTPNEQYF | TGTGCCAGCAGCCGGGACAGGACGCCCAACGAGCAGTACTTC
16 | TRBJ2-5 | TRBV10-3 | - | - | CATRSRVGASQETQYF | TGTGCCACCAGAAGTCGGGTGGGAGCTTCACAGGAGACCCAGTACTTC
17 | TRBJ2-5 | TRBV21-1 | - | - | CASSREPLAGREETQYF | TGTGCCAGCAGCAGAGAACCACTAGCGGGGAGGGAAGAGACCCAGTACTTC
14 | TRBJ1-6 | TRBV7-8 | - | - | CASSRGSYNSPLHF | TGTGCCAGCAGCCGAGGCTCCTATAATTCACCCCTCCACTTT
14 | TRBJ1-3 | TRBV5-1 | - | once | CASSLGASGNTIYF | TGCGCCAGCAGCTTGGGGGCCTCTGGAAACACCATATATTTT
13 | TRBJ2-2 | TRBV7-9 | - | once | CASSLKATGELFF | TGTGCCAGCAGCTTGAAAGCCACCGGGGAGCTGTTTTTT
13 | TRBJ2-7 | TRBV5-1 | - | once | CASSLGGRYEQYF | TGCGCCAGCAGCTTGGGGGGAAGGTACGAGCAGTACTTC
21 | TRBJ2-3 | TRBV15 | TRBD2 | - | CATSSEPRRLAGGLSTDTQYF | TGTGCCACCAGCAGCGAACCTAGGAGGCTAGCGGGGGGGCTTAGCACAGATACGCAGTATTTT
13 | TRBJ2-7 | TRBV5-1 | - | - | CASSSQGFYEQYF | TGCGCCAGCAGCTCCCAGGGATTTTACGAGCAGTACTTC
13 | TRBJ1-1 | TRBV9 | - | - | CASTSGVDTEAFF | TGTGCCAGCACGTCAGGAGTGGACACTGAAGCTTTCTTT
14 | TRBJ2-7 | TRBV7-9 | TRBD1 | - | CASSPWDRVREQYF | TGTGCCAGCAGCCCCTGGGACAGGGTGCGCGAGCAGTACTTC
13 | TRBJ1-4 | TRBV18 | - | - | CASSPGTNEKLFF | TGTGCCAGCTCACCGGGGACTAATGAAAAACTGTTTTTT
16 | TRBJ2-2 | TRBV7-7 | TRBD1 | - | CASSLVTGARGGELFF | TGTGCCAGCAGCTTAGTAACAGGGGCGCGCGGCGGGGAGCTGTTTTTT
13 | TRBJ1-4 | TRBV7-9 | - | few | CASSFQNNEKLFF | TGTGCCAGCAGCTTTCAGAATAATGAAAAACTGTTTTTT
13 | TRBJ2-3 | TRBV20-1 | - | - | CSASSGNTDTQYF | TGCAGTGCTAGTAGCGGCAACACAGATACGCAGTATTTT
14 | TRBJ2-7 | TRBV4-2 | TRBD2 | - | CASRWSGTGGEQYF | TGTGCCAGCAGGTGGAGCGGCACGGGAGGCGAGCAGTACTTC
14 | TRBJ1-2 | TRBV25-1 | - | - | CASSQSTGAYGYTF | TGTGCCAGCAGCCAGTCCACAGGAGCTTACGGCTACACCTTC
12 | TRBJ1-2 | TRBV6-5 | TRBD1 | - | CASSRTGNGYTF | TGTGCCAGCAGTAGGACAGGGAACGGCTACACCTTC
15 | TRBJ2-3 | TRBV18 | - | - | CASSPGQGGTDTQYF | TGTGCCAGCTCACCGGGGCAGGGCGGCACAGATACGCAGTATTTT
13 | TRBJ2-7 | TRBV7-2 | - | - | CASSLQFQYEQYF | TGTGCCAGCAGCTTACAGTTCCAGTACGAGCAGTACTTC
12 | TRBJ2-2 | TRBV11-3 | - | - | CASSPPAGELFF | TGTGCCAGCAGCCCCCCAGCCGGGGAGCTGTTTTTT
13 | TRBJ1-1 | TRBV19 | - | - | CASSIQQHTEAFF | TGTGCCAGTAGTATACAACAGCACACTGAAGCTTTCTTT
15 | TRBJ1-5 | TRBV19 | - | - | CASSMRHASNQPQHF | TGTGCCAGTAGTATGAGGCACGCTAGCAATCAGCCCCAGCATTTT
14 | TRBJ2-1 | TRBV5-6 | - | - | CASSFPGSYNEQFF | TGTGCCAGCAGCTTCCCGGGATCCTACAATGAGCAGTTCTTC
18 | TRBJ2-3 | TRBV6-1 | TRBD2 | - | CASSDRGGGAPSTDTQYF | TGTGCCAGCAGTGACAGGGGCGGGGGGGCCCCTAGCACAGATACGCAGTATTTT
13 | TRBJ2-7 | TRBV12-3/TRBV12-4 | - | once | CASSVDLGERQYF | TGTGCCAGCAGTGTCGACCTTGGGGAAAGGCAGTACTTC
14 | TRBJ1-5 | TRBV3-1/TRBV3-2 | TRBD1 | - | CASSPGTGRQPQHF | TGTGCCAGCAGCCCCGGGACAGGGCGACAGCCCCAGCATTTT
16 | TRBJ1-2 | TRBV9 | TRBD1 | - | CASSDQWGTGGYGYTF | TGTGCCAGCAGCGATCAATGGGGGACAGGAGGCTATGGCTACACCTTC
15 | TRBJ2-2 | TRBV9 | - | - | CASSVVAGSTGELFF | TGTGCCAGCAGCGTAGTTGCAGGATCCACCGGGGAGCTGTTTTTT